This TCR beta chain was observed in a study of T cells in lung cancer brain metastases. Study-level information: Among the roughly 21 patients, 15 to 18 reported tobacco use, median roughly 40 pack-years. No interval therapy was given to eighteen of the 20 patients.

The study's findings and limits: Paired lesions shared few clones; most were lesion-specific (mean Morisita around 0.21).

Note on this clone: Its cognate antigen is unknown.

Measured with immunoSEQ multiplex PCR; TCRdb has only the in-frame clones, and not every one. The sample has 5,000 or so clones, about 88% seen once. Patients with a history of multiple malignancies were excluded. The sequence came from a man between 65 and 85 years old with non-small cell lung cancer. The sequencing input was tumor tissue from the primary lung tumor.

The CDR3 DNA sequence: TGTGCCAGCAGCTTGGTCCAGGACAACACCGGGGAGCTGTTTTTT. Its translation is CASSLVQDNTGELFF. The rearrangement links TRBV5-6 to TRBJ2-2, with D uncertain. The CDR3 covers 15 residues. Germline CDR1 and CDR2: SGHDT and YYEEEE. The V end was cut by 0 bases, the J end by 2 bases, with 8 bases between.